The 19 T cell receptor beta chains below were found in one sample sequenced in a study of vaccination and CD4 T cells after COVID-19. Scientists ran DNA taken from cultured CD4+ T cells through the Oncomine TCR Beta short-read assay for sequencing. A single record per CDR3 protein comes from TCRdb applying MiXCR to the PCR reads. The table shows 15,000 to 20,000 distinct CDR3 sequences, with about half occurring only once. Their cognate antigens are unknown. Treatment described: roughly 10-day PBMC culture with coronavirus spike peptide pools or control peptides (ViraFEST assay). The sample in question was CD4+ T cells from blood, cultured in vitro, obtained before SARS-CoV-2 vaccination. Every receptor here comes from a human donor who had recovered from COVID-19.

The V call is TRBV7-9, the J call TRBJ1-1, with no clear D. The CDR3 spans 11 residues. Trimming took off 3 bases at V and 7 bases at J, with 6 bases between the two ends. The germline gives CDR1 SEHNR, CDR2 FQNEAQ (reference sequence). CDR3 sequence reads: CASSFGFEAFF. Here the CDR3 DNA reads TGTGCCAGCAGCTTTGGTTTTGAAGCTTTCTTT. The variable domain in full, completed from reference TRBV7-9 and TRBJ1-1, reads DTGVSQNPRHKITKRGQNVTFRCDPISEHNRLYWYRQTLGQGPEFLTYFQNEAQLEKSRLLSDRFSAERPKGSFSTLEIQRTEQGDSAMYLCASSFGFEAFFGQGTRLTVV.

This clonotype has more than one count but fewer than ten. V and J are TRBV20-1 and TRBJ1-1; 8 bases fit TRBD1. Trimming took 1 base from V and 4 from J; bases not matched to a gene: 11. Germline CDR1 DFQATT, CDR2 SNEGSKA (reference sequence). This CDR3 comprises 16 residues. CDR3: CSARGGTGGVGTEAFF. CDR3 coding DNA: TGCAGTGCTAGAGGGGGTACAGGGGGAGTAGGCACTGAAGCTTTCTTT.

This chain connects TRBV15 to TRBJ2-7; 9 bases line up with TRBD2. The CDR3 totals 16 residues. The V gene's germline CDR1 is LNHNV and CDR2 YYDKDF (reference sequence). V was clipped by 0 bases and J by 8 bases; unmatched bases: 11. Here the CDR3 reads CATSRDSGSPRLKQYF. CDR3 coding DNA: TGTGCCACCAGCAGAGATAGCGGGAGCCCCCGCCTCAAGCAGTACTTC. The full variable domain, its missing parts supplied by reference TRBV15 and TRBJ2-7, is DAMVIQNPRYQVTQFGKPVTLSCSQTLNHNVMYWYQQKSSQAPKLLFHYYDKDFNNEADTPDNFQSRRPNTSFCFLDIRSPGLGDTAMYLCATSRDSGSPRLKQYFGPGTRLTVT.

This clonotype has only a few counts. V is TRBV20-1 and J is TRBJ1-3; no definite D call. The CDR3 length is 14 residues. CDR1 is DFQATT, CDR2 SNEGSKA, per germline (reference sequence). Trimming pared 6 bases from V and 0 bases from J, leaving 12 bases between. The CDR3 protein is CSATVGSSGNTIYF. CDR3 coding DNA: TGCAGTGCCACCGTCGGGTCCTCTGGAAACACCATATATTTT.

The chain combines TRBV27 with TRBJ2-1; D is undetermined. Germline V lookup: CDR1 MNHEY, CDR2 SMNVEV (reference sequence). This CDR3 is built from 11 residues. Trimming pared 6 bases from V and 4 bases from J, leaving 4 bases between. The CDR3 here is CASRSYNEQFF. In DNA form, the CDR3 reads TGTGCCAGCAGATCGTACAATGAGCAGTTCTTC.

This clonotype turned up a few times. The chain combines TRBV19 with TRBJ2-3; TRBD2 agrees at 11 bases. CDR3 length: 16 amino acids. V lost 4 bases, J lost 3 bases, and 6 bases stayed unmatched. CDR1 LNHDA and CDR2 SQIVND come from the germline V gene (reference sequence). DNA of the CDR3: TGTGCCAGTAGTAAAAGACTAGCGGGAAGGACAGATACGCAGTATTTT. This gives the protein CASSKRLAGRTDTQYF.

The V call is TRBV19, the J call TRBJ1-1; unclear D gene. Trimming removed 4 bases at V and 2 bases at J, with 8 bases between. Per the germline V gene, CDR1 is LNHDA and CDR2 is SQIVND (reference sequence). CDR3 length equals 13 residues. The CDR3 loop reads CASSTQINTEAFF. The CDR3 bases are TGTGCCAGTAGTACTCAGATTAACACTGAAGCTTTCTTT. The full variable domain, completed using reference TRBV19 and TRBJ1-1, is DGGITQSPKYLFRKEGQNVTLSCEQNLNHDAMYWYRQDPGQGLRLIYYSQIVNDFQKGDIAEGYSVSREKKESFPLTVTSAQKNPTAFYLCASSTQINTEAFFGQGTRLTVV.

The rearrangement joins TRBV19 to TRBJ1-5; no firm D call. The length of the CDR3 is 11 residues. Deletions cut 8 bases from V and 9 bases from J, with 11 bases between. Germline CDR1 reads LNHDA; CDR2 reads SQIVND (reference sequence). This chain's CDR3 is CASGFRLPQHF. DNA for the CDR3: TGTGCCAGTGGTTTCAGGCTGCCCCAGCATTTT.

The chain has TRBV19 and TRBJ1-5; D unresolved. The CDR3 has 13 residues. V lost 3 bases and J lost 4, with 7 bases in between. Per the germline V gene, CDR1 is LNHDA and CDR2 is SQIVND (reference sequence). The CDR3 loop reads CASSIGWNQPQHF. The CDR3 coding sequence is TGTGCCAGTAGTATCGGTTGGAATCAGCCCCAGCATTTT.

This clonotype was detected a few times. The rearrangement joins TRBV28 to TRBJ1-2; D is possibly TRBD1 (6 bases). The CDR3 length is 15 residues. Looked up from germline, CDR1 is MDHEN and CDR2 is SYDVKM. V was cut by 3 bases and J by 2 bases, with 13 bases left in between. CDR3 nucleotide sequence: TGTGCCAGCAGTTTCGGGGGGGCGCCGAACTATGGCTACACCTTC. Translation: CASSFGGAPNYGYTF.

The J gene is TRBJ2-3, the V gene TRBV20-1; D not resolved. With 2 bases removed from V and 3 bases from J, the gap between germline ends came to 6 bases. CDR1 is DFQATT and CDR2 is SNEGSKA in the germline V gene (reference sequence). CDR3 length equals 12 residues. The CDR3 nucleotides read TGCAGTGCTAGATCCCTAACAGATACGCAGTATTTT. Translated: CSARSLTDTQYF.

The chain carries TRBV28 and TRBJ1-2; maybe TRBD1 (6 bases). CDR1 MDHEN and CDR2 SYDVKM come from the germline V gene. This CDR3 comprises 15 residues. Trimming removed 2 bases at V and 4 bases at J, with 14 bases between. In nucleotides, the CDR3 is TGTGCCAGCAGTTTACCGGGGGGCACCTTCTATGGCTACACCTTC. This translates into CASSLPGGTFYGYTF.

This clonotype is judged medium-sized. The CDR3 DNA sequence: TGCAGTGCTAGAGAACTAGCGGGAGTATGGGATACGCAGTATTTT. Protein sequence: CSARELAGVWDTQYF. The V call is TRBV20-1, the J call TRBJ2-3, with 11 bases fitting TRBD2. The CDR3 is 15 residues long. The germline V gene has CDR1 DFQATT and CDR2 SNEGSKA (reference sequence). After removal of 0 bases from V and 6 bases from J, the junction contained 5 bases not matched to a gene.

The rearrangement links TRBV7-3 to TRBJ2-7; TRBD2 matches at 9 bases. The J segment lost 0 bases and the V segment lost 6 bases, leaving 3 bases of the junction unmatched. The CDR3 has 14 residues. CDR1 is SGHTA, CDR2 FQGTGA, per germline. The CDR3 sequence: CASRPAGGSYEQYF. Here the CDR3 DNA reads TGTGCCAGCAGGCCAGCGGGAGGCTCCTACGAGCAGTACTTC.

V is TRBV20-1 and J is TRBJ1-6; D gene unclear. This CDR3 is built from 16 residues. Germline CDR1 DFQATT, CDR2 SNEGSKA (reference sequence). Trimming shortened V by 3 bases and J by 6 bases, and 18 bases separated the two germline ends. This chain's CDR3 is CSARVPSGIFNSPLHF. For the CDR3, the DNA is TGCAGTGCTAGGGTCCCCTCGGGGATATTTAATTCACCCCTCCACTTT.

The V and J genes are TRBV20-1 and TRBJ2-1; TRBD1 matches 7 bases. The length of the CDR3 is 14 residues. The ends lost 5 bases at V and 3 bases at J; junction bases unmatched: 7. The germline CDR1 and CDR2 sequences are DFQATT and SNEGSKA (reference sequence). The CDR3 bases are TGCAGTGCTCCACAACAGGGGTTCTACAATGAGCAGTTCTTC. It translates to CSAPQQGFYNEQFF.

The J gene is TRBJ1-3, the V gene TRBV28; no reliable D call. This CDR3 is built from 16 residues. V lost 2 bases, J lost 0 bases, and 11 bases lay in between. Germline V gives CDR1 MDHEN, CDR2 SYDVKM. The CDR3 DNA is TGTGCCAGCAGTTTAAGTTCCAGTTTCTCTGGAAACACCATATATTTT. Translation: CASSLSSSFSGNTIYF.

The rearrangement links TRBV20-1 to TRBJ1-5, with 8 bases matching TRBD1. There are 16 residues in the CDR3. Unmatched junction bases numbered 6, after V lost 1 base and J lost 1 base. Germline CDR1 DFQATT, CDR2 SNEGSKA (reference sequence). In DNA, the CDR3 is TGCAGTGCTAGAGCCACAGGGGGAGGAAGCAATCAGCCCCAGCATTTT. Translation gives CSARATGGGSNQPQHF.

J is TRBJ2-5 and V is TRBV7-8; tentatively, D is TRBD2 (6 bases). The CDR3 covers 14 residues. The germline CDR1 and CDR2 sequences are SGHVS and FQNEAQ. With 5 bases removed from V and 0 bases from J, the gap between germline ends came to 10 bases. The CDR3 is CASSPRDYQETQYF. The CDR3 coding sequence is TGTGCCAGCAGCCCCCGGGACTACCAAGAGACCCAGTACTTC.